The clone carrying this T cell receptor beta chain was seen only a few times. Antigen unknown. TCRdb re-called the 5' RACE reads through MiXCR, storing one row per CDR3 protein. Here the sample spans some 340,000 distinct CDR3 sequences, around 10% being singletons. This sample was taken from a study of T cells after yellow fever vaccination. Across the study: Preparation of the low-cell-number fractions used SMART-Seq v4 Ultra Low Input. General study results and limits: Once the booster was given, most primary-vaccination clones reappeared, at 95% to 98% for CD4 and 88% for CD8. Shared CD4/CD8 clonotypes were a small share, likely from convergent recombination.

CDR3 size: 14 residues. The V gene's germline CDR1 is SGHTA and CDR2 FQGNSA. V shed 3 bases and J shed 3 bases, with 9 bases lying between them. The material sequenced was CD4+ T cells sorted from PBMCs, taken 45 days after the yellow fever booster vaccination. This TCR came from a man aged 18 to 30 who received the YFV17D yellow fever vaccine. The chain has TRBV7-2 and TRBJ1-5; D possibly corresponds to TRBD1 (6 bases). The CDR3 reads CASSFWGLNQPQHF. DNA of the CDR3: TGTGCCAGCAGCTTTTGGGGGCTCAATCAGCCCCAGCATTTT.